The 9 T cell receptor beta chains below come from one sample, sequenced in a study of CD8+CD57+ T cells in acquired aplastic anemia. By flow cytometry, patients selected for sequencing had shown an expansion of CD8+CD57+ cells. TCR beta VDJ and CDR3 were profiled, and genomic DNA was the template. TCRdb called the reads again in MiXCR, with one record for every CDR3 protein. The sample contains 450,000 to 550,000 distinct CDR3 sequences, around 30% of which appear only once. Source material: sorted CD4+, CD8+, or CD8+CD57+ T cells (not recorded which) from PBMCs. The origin of the receptors is a human donor with aplastic anemia.

The V call is TRBV10-3, the J call TRBJ1-2; perhaps TRBD1 as D (5 bases). The CDR3 totals 14 residues. V was trimmed by 10 bases and J by 5 bases, leaving 20 bases between them. Germline CDR1 ENHRY, CDR2 SYGVKD. For the CDR3, the DNA is TGTGCCAGCACCGGCGGGGGAATAATATATGGCTACACCTTC. Translation gives CASTGGGIIYGYTF.

This clonotype was observed at least ten times. The V gene is TRBV7-3, the J gene TRBJ2-7; 8 bases align to TRBD2. The V and J ends lost 2 bases and 3 bases, in that order; junction bases with no gene match: 3. The V gene's germline CDR1 is SGHTA and CDR2 FQGTGA. The CDR3 consists of 14 residues. The CDR3 coding sequence is TGTGCCAGCAGCTTACTTAGCGGGAACTACGAGCAGTACTTC. Protein sequence: CASSLLSGNYEQYF.

This clonotype was recorded at least ten times. The rearrangement uses TRBV10-3 and TRBJ2-7; D not resolved. With 3 bases removed from V and 2 bases from J, the gap between germline ends came to 8 bases. The CDR3 consists of 13 residues. CDR1 is ENHRY and CDR2 is SYGVKD in the germline V gene. The CDR3 here is CAISEGPTYEQYF. The CDR3, as DNA: TGTGCCATCAGTGAAGGTCCGACCTACGAGCAGTACTTC.

V and J are TRBV6-1 and TRBJ1-2; TRBD1 agrees at 9 bases. Trimming took 6 bases from V and 9 from J; bases not matched to a gene: 14. The CDR3 consists of 15 residues. CDR1 and CDR2 from the germline V gene are MNHNS and SASEGT. CDR3 sequence: CASRPYRGPGLSYTF. The CDR3 coding sequence is TGTGCCAGCAGACCTTACAGGGGGCCGGGCTTGAGCTACACCTTC.

The chain combines TRBV5-1 with TRBJ1-1; D not resolved. V lost 3 bases and J 6 bases, leaving 15 bases between the germline ends. The CDR3 sequence is 14 residues long. Germline V gene data show CDR1 as SGHRS and CDR2 as YFSETQ. This CDR3 is CASSSGDYPAEAFF. Here the CDR3 DNA reads TGCGCCAGCAGCTCCGGAGACTATCCCGCTGAAGCTTTCTTT.

J is TRBJ1-1 and V is TRBV25-1; no clear D gene. CDR3 length equals 12 residues. V lost 4 bases, J lost 4 bases, and 7 bases lay in between. Germline CDR1 MGHDK, CDR2 SYGVNS. DNA of the CDR3: TGTGCCAGCAGTGGAGACCGCACTGAAGCTTTCTTT. Translated: CASSGDRTEAFF.

The V call is TRBV7-8, the J call TRBJ1-2; D is unclear. CDR1 and CDR2 (germline): SGHVS, FQNEAQ. The V end lost 6 bases, the J end lost 3 bases, and 17 bases lay between the germline ends. The CDR3 loop spans 15 amino acids. CDR3 loop: CASSSRPEADYGYTF. CDR3 in DNA: TGTGCCAGCAGTTCCAGGCCAGAAGCGGACTATGGCTACACCTTC.

The rearrangement joins TRBV15 to TRBJ1-2; D not resolved. The ends were cut back, 5 bases at V and 6 bases at J, with 19 bases in the middle. Germline CDR1 LNHNV, CDR2 YYDKDF (reference sequence). The CDR3 sequence is 15 residues long. The CDR3 here is CATSHRPQVTHGYTF. The CDR3 DNA sequence: TGTGCCACCAGCCACCGCCCGCAGGTGACCCATGGCTACACCTTC.

Only a few counts were recorded for this clonotype. The chain employs TRBV30 and TRBJ1-1, with D unresolved. The V gene lost 0 bases and the J gene lost 0 bases, with 11 bases spanning the gap. Germline CDR1 is GTSNPN and CDR2 is SVGIG (reference sequence). The CDR3 length is 15 residues. CDR3 protein: CAWSVPDLMNTEAFF. The CDR3 DNA sequence: TGTGCCTGGAGTGTACCGGACCTAATGAACACTGAAGCTTTCTTT.